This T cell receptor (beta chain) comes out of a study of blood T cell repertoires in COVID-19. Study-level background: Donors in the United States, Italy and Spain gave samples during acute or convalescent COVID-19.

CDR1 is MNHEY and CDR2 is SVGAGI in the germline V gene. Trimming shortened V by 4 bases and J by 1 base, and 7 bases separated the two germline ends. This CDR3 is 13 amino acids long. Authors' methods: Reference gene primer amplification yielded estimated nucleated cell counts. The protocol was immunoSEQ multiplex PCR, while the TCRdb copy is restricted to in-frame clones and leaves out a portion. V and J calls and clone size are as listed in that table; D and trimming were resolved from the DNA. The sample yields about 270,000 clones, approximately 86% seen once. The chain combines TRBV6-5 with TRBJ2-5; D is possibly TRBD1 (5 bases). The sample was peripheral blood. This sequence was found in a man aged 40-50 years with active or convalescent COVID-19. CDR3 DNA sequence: TGTGCCAGCAGTTCTGACAGCCAAGAGACCCAGTACTTC. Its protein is CASSSDSQETQYF.